Following are 25 T cell receptor beta chains from one sample sequenced in a study of CD8+ T cells in alopecia areata. Reverse transcribed after extraction, RNA yielded cDNA as the sequencing template. Produced via immunoSEQ multiplex PCR; TCRdb's table is partial and in-frame only. The sample consists of just over 150,000 clones, approximately 53% of them appearing once. This material consisted of CD8+ T cells sorted from blood, taken at week 0. The receptors here all came from a human donor with alopecia areata.

The sample holds a few counts of this clone. The rearrangement uses TRBV29-1 and TRBJ1-2; D is uncertain. Deletions cut 4 bases from V and 1 base from J, with 4 bases between. Per germline, CDR1 SQVTM and CDR2 ANQGSEA. This CDR3 spans 11 amino acids. CDR3 protein: CSVVDNYGYTF. The CDR3 DNA reads TGCAGCGTTGTTGATAACTATGGCTACACCTTC. The full variable domain, its missing parts supplied by reference TRBV29-1 and TRBJ1-2, is SAVISQKPSRDICQRGTSLTIQCQVDSQVTMMFWYRQQPGQSLTLIATANQGSEATYESGFVIDKFPISRPNLTFSTLTVSNMSPEDSSIYLCSVVDNYGYTFGSGTRLTVV.

This clone came up a few times. The chain links TRBV7-2 to TRBJ2-1, with D maybe TRBD1 (6 bases). With 5 bases removed from V and 10 bases from J, the gap between germline ends came to 9 bases. The CDR3 is 11 residues long. In germline, CDR1 is SGHTA, CDR2 FQGNSA. CDR3: CASSRGTEQFF. CDR3 DNA: TGTGCCAGCAGCCGAGGGACAGAGCAGTTCTTC.

The chain is built from TRBV30 and TRBJ1-4; 7 bases are a match to TRBD1. V dropped 1 base and J dropped 5; count of bases not matched to a gene: 13. The germline V gene has CDR1 GTSNPN and CDR2 SVGIG (reference sequence). This CDR3 has 17 amino acids. In DNA, the CDR3 is TGTGCCTGGAGTGAAATGACCAACAGGGGTCGAAATGAAAAACTGTTTTTT. This encodes CAWSEMTNRGRNEKLFF.

V usage is TRBV10-1 and J usage is TRBJ2-1; D gene unclear. V was cut by 8 bases and J by 9 bases, with 17 bases left in between. There are 13 residues in the CDR3. Germline CDR1 and CDR2: WNHNN and SYGVQD (reference sequence). CDR3 DNA sequence: TGCGCCAGCTCTGAAAGAGGCTTGGGTGAGCAGTTCTTC. Translated: CASSERGLGEQFF.

The genes are TRBV27 and TRBJ2-2; D call uncertain. The CDR3 totals 13 residues. Germline V gives CDR1 MNHEY, CDR2 SMNVEV (reference sequence). Trimming cost V 2 bases and J 6 bases, with 7 bases left between them. The chain's CDR3 is CASSLNSAGELFF. CDR3 coding DNA: TGTGCCAGCAGTTTAAACAGTGCCGGGGAGCTGTTTTTT.

This clone was observed a handful of times. This rearrangement joins TRBV27 to TRBJ2-3, with 7 bases that match TRBD2. Trimming cost V 4 bases and J 3 bases; bases outside gene matches: 7. Germline V gene sequence: CDR1 MNHEY, CDR2 SMNVEV (reference sequence). The CDR3 extends over 15 amino acids. The CDR3 protein is CASSSREGVTDTQYF. DNA for the CDR3: TGTGCCAGCAGTTCTAGGGAGGGCGTGACAGATACGCAGTATTTT.

There are a few counts of this clone. This sequence joins TRBV10-3 and TRBJ2-3; 10 bases match TRBD2. After removal of 0 bases from V and 1 base from J, the junction contained 7 bases not matched to a gene. Germline V gene lookup returns CDR1 ENHRY and CDR2 SYGVKD. The CDR3 loop spans 18 amino acids. CDR3 coding DNA: TGTGCCATCAGTGAGTCCATAGCGGGGGGTCTCGGCACAGATACGCAGTATTTT. This gives the protein CAISESIAGGLGTDTQYF.

J is TRBJ2-7 and V is TRBV23-1; D gene unclear. TRBV23-1 is annotated as an ORF whose role is uncertain. The CDR3 consists of 14 residues. The V gene lost 6 bases and the J gene lost 0 bases, with 12 bases spanning the gap. CDR3 in amino acids: CASSPDGNSYEQYF. CDR3 nucleotide sequence: TGCGCCAGCAGCCCGGACGGAAACTCCTACGAGCAGTACTTC.

The genes are TRBV6-5 and TRBJ2-7, with D maybe TRBD2 (6 bases). The V gene's germline CDR1 is MNHEY and CDR2 SVGAGI. The V gene lost 0 bases and the J gene lost 3 bases, with 9 bases spanning the gap. This CDR3 is built from 14 residues. The DNA of the CDR3 is TGTGCCAGCAGTTACTCGGGGGGAAACTACGAGCAGTACTTC. It yields the protein CASSYSGGNYEQYF.

The CDR3 DNA reads as TGTGCCAGCAGCGAACGGGGGCGTGCAGATACGCAGTATTTT. It codes for CASSERGRADTQYF. The chain uses TRBV9 and TRBJ2-3; the D call may be TRBD1 or TRBD2 (6 bases each). Trimming took 3 bases from V and 4 from J, leaving 12 bases between them. The germline V gene has CDR1 SGDLS and CDR2 YYNGEE. This CDR3 spans 14 amino acids.

This clone was counted between two and nine times. The rearrangement links TRBV30 to TRBJ1-1; the D is unclear. Germline V CDR1 and CDR2: GTSNPN, SVGIG (reference sequence). The CDR3 runs 14 residues. V was pared by 0 bases and J by 12 bases, with 20 bases between. The CDR3 protein is CAWSVSRGSEVTFF. The CDR3 DNA reads as TGTGCCTGGAGTGTATCTCGGGGAAGTGAGGTGACTTTCTTT. Full variable domain (remainder filled in from reference TRBV30 and TRBJ1-1): SQTIHQWPATLVQPVGSPLSLECTVEGTSNPNLYWYRQAAGRGLQLLFYSVGIGQISSEVPQNLSASRPQDRQFILSSKKLLLSDSGFYLCAWSVSRGSEVTFFGQGTRLTVV.

The J gene is TRBJ2-7, the V gene TRBV25-1; 8 positions match TRBD1. The CDR3 loop spans 16 amino acids. Trimming took 5 bases from V and 9 from J; bases not matched to a gene: 18. CDR1 MGHDK and CDR2 SYGVNS come from the germline V gene. Here the CDR3 reads CASSRDRLQFPLGQYF. DNA of the CDR3: TGTGCCAGCAGTCGGGACAGGCTTCAATTTCCGCTGGGGCAGTACTTC.

J is TRBJ1-1 and V is TRBV30; possible D gene TRBD1, 6 bases. V gave up 4 bases and J gave up 1 base, with 7 bases separating them. CDR3 length: 12 amino acids. Per the germline V gene, CDR1 is GTSNPN and CDR2 is SVGIG (reference sequence). CDR3 bases: TGTGCCTGGATGACAGGGAACACTGAAGCTTTCTTT. Translation: CAWMTGNTEAFF. Complete variable domain (other parts from reference TRBV30 and TRBJ1-1): SQTIHQWPATLVQPVGSPLSLECTVEGTSNPNLYWYRQAAGRGLQLLFYSVGIGQISSEVPQNLSASRPQDRQFILSSKKLLLSDSGFYLCAWMTGNTEAFFGQGTRLTVV.

V and J are TRBV5-1 and TRBJ2-1, with 8 nucleotides matching TRBD1. V was pared by 4 bases and J by 4 bases, with 7 bases of the junction left unmatched. The CDR3 extends over 15 amino acids. Looked up from germline, CDR1 is SGHRS and CDR2 is YFSETQ. The CDR3 bases are TGCGCCAGCAGCGTTGGACAGGGTCTATACAATGAGCAGTTCTTC. Protein sequence: CASSVGQGLYNEQFF.

This chain connects TRBV4-3 to TRBJ1-4; D uncertain. Deletions cut 5 bases from V and 14 bases from J, with 12 bases between. Germline V gives CDR1 LGHNA, CDR2 YSLEER. The CDR3 contains 11 residues. CDR3 in amino acids: CASSRAMGLFF. The CDR3 region has the DNA TGCGCCAGCAGCAGGGCGATGGGGCTGTTTTTT.

This clone was seen a few times. The chain links TRBV7-7 to TRBJ2-5, with D perhaps TRBD2 (5 bases). Deletions cut 2 bases from V and 2 bases from J, with 12 bases between. Per the germline V gene, CDR1 is SSHAT and CDR2 is FNYEAQ (reference sequence). CDR3 length equals 15 residues. The CDR3 DNA reads as TGTGCCAGCAGCTTATCGGCGGGCGGACAAGAGACCCAGTACTTC. The encoded protein is CASSLSAGGQETQYF.

This clone was seen only once. DNA of the CDR3: TGCGCCAGCAGCCAAGATAGGGGGGGGACCTACGAGCAGTACTTC. As protein: CASSQDRGGTYEQYF. The chain is built from TRBV4-3 and TRBJ2-7, with D perhaps matching TRBD2 (7 bases). Looked up from germline, CDR1 is LGHNA and CDR2 is YSLEER. Trimming pared 0 bases from V and 2 bases from J, leaving 11 bases between. This CDR3 is built from 15 residues.

A remark on this clone: One end of the junction varies from germline; a read error may be responsible. The rearrangement joins TRBV29-1 to TRBJ1-1; maybe TRBD1 (5 bases). CDR3 length: 12 residues. Looked up from germline, CDR1 is SQVTM and CDR2 is ANQGSEA. The DNA for the CDR3 is TGCAGCGTTCAACGTAGTGGGACTGGAGCTTTCTTT. The encoded protein is CSVQRSGTGAFF.

This clone was seen a handful of times. The chain recombines TRBV7-9 with TRBJ2-7; possibly TRBD1 for D (6 bases). V shed 5 bases and J shed 2 bases, with 10 bases lying between them. Germline V gives CDR1 SEHNR, CDR2 FQNEAQ (reference sequence). The CDR3 consists of 13 residues. The DNA of the CDR3 is TGTGCCAGCAGCACCAGGGGTGCCTACGAGCAGTACTTC. It encodes CASSTRGAYEQYF.

This clone was found a few times. DNA of the CDR3: TGCAGCGCCCAAGGAGGGTCCCTCATGAACACTGAAGCTTTCTTT. Protein product: CSAQGGSLMNTEAFF. The J gene is TRBJ1-1, the V gene TRBV29-1; D remains ambiguous. V was pared by 7 bases and J by 0 bases, with 18 bases between. Germline CDR1 reads SQVTM; CDR2 reads ANQGSEA. The CDR3 has 15 amino acids.

The genes are TRBV30 and TRBJ2-7; TRBD2 might be the D (6 bases). Germline lookup yields CDR1 GTSNPN and CDR2 SVGIG (reference sequence). CDR3 length: 12 residues. V dropped 5 bases and J dropped 3 bases, with 11 bases sitting between them. CDR3 DNA sequence: TGTGCCTGGGGTGGACTAAACTACGAGCAGTACTTC. It is translated as CAWGGLNYEQYF. The variable domain in full, with the rest retrieved from reference TRBV30 and TRBJ2-7, is SQTIHQWPATLVQPVGSPLSLECTVEGTSNPNLYWYRQAAGRGLQLLFYSVGIGQISSEVPQNLSASRPQDRQFILSSKKLLLSDSGFYLCAWGGLNYEQYFGPGTRLTVT.

This clone occurred a few times. The same CDR3 arises from other DNA sequences in this sample as well. The CDR3 DNA reads TGTGCCAGCAGCGAGGGGAATCAGCCCCAGCATTTT. Translating it yields CASSEGNQPQHF. This chain connects TRBV2 to TRBJ1-5, with TRBD1 as a possible D gene (5 bases). In germline, CDR1 is SNHLY, CDR2 FYNNEI. V dropped 6 bases and J dropped 4 bases, with 7 bases sitting between them. The CDR3 loop spans 12 amino acids.

The chain employs TRBV7-2 and TRBJ2-5; tentative D call: TRBD2 (6 bases). Gene TRBJ2-7 matches the end of the DNA better, so the J call may be wrong. Germline V gene sequence: CDR1 SGHTA, CDR2 FQGNSA. CDR3 length: 14 residues. The CDR3 DNA sequence: TGTGCCAGCAGCTCCGGGACTGAGAGGGTCGAGCAGTACTTC. Amino acid sequence: CASSSGTERVEQYF.

The rearrangement joins TRBV27 to TRBJ1-1; possible D gene TRBD1, 5 bases. The V and J ends lost 7 bases and 5 bases respectively, with 11 bases between them. This CDR3 is built from 12 residues. The V gene's germline CDR1 is MNHEY and CDR2 SMNVEV (reference sequence). This CDR3 reads CASKQGGTEAFF. The CDR3 coding sequence is TGTGCCAGCAAGCAGGGTGGAACTGAAGCTTTCTTT.

This chain joins TRBV27 and TRBJ1-5; 7 positions agree with TRBD1. Looked up from germline, CDR1 is MNHEY and CDR2 is SMNVEV (reference sequence). The CDR3 has 14 amino acids. The trim removed 6 bases at V and 5 bases at J, leaving 7 bases unmatched. CDR3 region: CASRGDSFDQPQHF. CDR3 sequence (DNA): TGTGCCAGCAGGGGGGACAGTTTCGATCAGCCCCAGCATTTT.